This note documents a single T cell receptor (beta chain) sequence. What it recognizes is unknown. This CDR3 comprises 13 residues. Germline CDR1 GTSNPN, CDR2 SVGIG (reference sequence). The V segment lost 5 bases and the J segment 1 base; nucleotides outside the gene matches: 4. The data were obtained in a study of cytomegalovirus exposure and HLA in healthy donors. Notes on the study in general: There were a few CMV-associated chains whose specificity for CMV antigens was confirmed in vitro. Being indistinguishable, some V segments were excluded, TRBV6-2 and TRBV6-3 among them. Presence/absence analyses rested on an assumption that sequencing depth was roughly uniform across donors.

The PCR ran on 60 Vbeta and 13 Jbeta primers. Produced via immunoSEQ multiplex PCR; TCRdb's table is partial and in-frame only. The table includes roughly 120,000 clones, around 64% detected once. The sequencing input was PBMCs. The receptor was derived from a woman younger than 45 in good health and CMV-seronegative. This chain joins TRBV30 and TRBJ1-2; TRBD1 agrees at 7 bases. The CDR3 DNA reads as TGTGCCTGGTCAAGACAGGGTAACTATGGCTACACCTTC. Translating it yields CAWSRQGNYGYTF. The entire variable domain, with the rest obtained from reference TRBV30 and TRBJ1-2, is as follows: SQTIHQWPATLVQPVGSPLSLECTVEGTSNPNLYWYRQAAGRGLQLLFYSVGIGQISSEVPQNLSASRPQDRQFILSSKKLLLSDSGFYLCAWSRQGNYGYTFGSGTRLTVV.